The rows below give T cell receptor beta chains drawn from one sample of a study of blood T cell repertoires in COVID-19. Profiled with immunoSEQ multiplex PCR; TCRdb holds only in-frame clones, not every one. The sample contains roughly 230,000 clones, around four fifths of which appear only once. The sample consisted of peripheral blood. The receptor set was obtained from a man aged 40-55 years with acute or convalescent COVID-19. CDR3s include the opening cysteine and the closing phenylalanine or tryptophan. D genes are given only for firm matches. Part of the rows lack a size; the others show once, few, many or a class for expanded clones.

D | J | size | V | DNA | CDR3
. | TRBJ1-1 | . | TRBV7-2 | TGTGCCAGCAGCTCGCATGGTCGTGGCTCTGAAGCTTTCTTT | CASSSHGRGSEAFF
. | TRBJ1-1 | . | TRBV6-1 | TGTGCCAGCAGTGCCAGGAACACTGAAGCTTTCTTT | CASSARNTEAFF
. | TRBJ2-3 | . | TRBV9 | TGTGCCAGCAGCGTAGATCAGGGGAGCACAGATACGCAGTATTTT | CASSVDQGSTDTQYF
TRBD1 | TRBJ1-2 | once | TRBV7-2 | TGTGCCAGCAACAACGATCGACAGGGATCCGTTGGCTACACCTTC | CASNNDRQGSVGYTF
. | TRBJ2-6 | . | TRBV30 | TGTGCCTTCACGAGCTCTGGGGCCAACGTCCTGACTTTC | CAFTSSGANVLTF
. | TRBJ1-1 | once | TRBV29-1 | TGCAGCGTTCAGGGGATGAACACTGAAGCTTTCTTT | CSVQGMNTEAFF
. | TRBJ1-1 | . | TRBV6-2/TRBV6-3 | TGTGCCAGCAGCGTTCAGGGGAAGTTGACTGAAGCTTTCTTT | CASSVQGKLTEAFF
. | TRBJ2-2 | . | TRBV7-9 | TGTGCCAGCAGCTCGACAGGTTGGGGCGGGGAGCTGTTTTTT | CASSSTGWGGELFF
TRBD1 | TRBJ1-2 | . | TRBV29-1 | TGCAGCGGAGGGGGCGTAAACTATGGCTACACCTTC | CSGGGVNYGYTF
. | TRBJ1-5 | once | TRBV6-5 | TGTGCCAGCACCCCAGGGCCGACAAATCAGCCCCAGCATTTT | CASTPGPTNQPQHF
TRBD2 | TRBJ2-1 | . | TRBV6-6 | TGTGCCAGCCTAGCGGGAGGGCCGAACCCAAACAATGAGCAGTTCTTC | CASLAGGPNPNNEQFF
. | TRBJ2-7 | . | TRBV27 | TGTGCCAGCAGTTTCAGTGGTTCCTCCTACGAGCAGTACTTC | CASSFSGSSYEQYF
. | TRBJ1-2 | . | TRBV6-2/TRBV6-3 | TGTGCCAGCAGTACCTCTGGCGGGGGGAGTAACTATGGCTACACCTTC | CASSTSGGGSNYGYTF
. | TRBJ2-7 | . | TRBV4-2 | TGTGCCAGCAGCCAAGAGGGGGCAGGGTCCTACGAGCAGTACTTC | CASSQEGAGSYEQYF
TRBD1 | TRBJ1-3 | few | TRBV30 | TGTGCCTGGAGTGTACAGGGGCAAGGAAACACCATATATTTT | CAWSVQGQGNTIYF
. | TRBJ1-4 | . | TRBV24-1 | TGTGCCACCAGTGGGGGAGGGAGGACTAATGAAAAACTGTTTTTT | CATSGGGRTNEKLFF
TRBD1 | TRBJ1-2 | . | TRBV28 | TGTGCCAGCAGTTCTTCCGACGGGACAGCTAACTATGGCTACACCTTC | CASSSSDGTANYGYTF
. | TRBJ1-5 | . | TRBV3-1/TRBV3-2 | TGTGCCAGCAGCCAGAAGGGGGTTGGCCATCAGCCCCAGCATTTT | CASSQKGVGHQPQHF
. | TRBJ1-2 | . | TRBV20-1 | TGCAGTGCAAGTCCTACAGAGTTTTATGGCTACACCTTC | CSASPTEFYGYTF
TRBD2 | TRBJ2-5 | . | TRBV2 | TGTGCCAGCAGTGAAGGGACTAGCGTGAGCCAGACCCAGTACTTC | CASSEGTSVSQTQYF
TRBD2 | TRBJ2-6 | . | TRBV3-1/TRBV3-2 | TGTGCCAGCAGTCCTCCGGGACTAGCGGGACCAGCCTCTGGGGCCAACGTCCTGACTTTC | CASSPPGLAGPASGANVLTF
TRBD1 | TRBJ1-2 | . | TRBV7-9 | TGTGCCAGCAGCCCCGGACAGGGGAAACCCTATGGCTACACCTTC | CASSPGQGKPYGYTF
. | TRBJ2-7 | . | TRBV27 | TGTGCCAGCAGTTTATCGTCGATCCCAGGTATTTCCTACGAGCAGTACTTC | CASSLSSIPGISYEQYF
. | TRBJ2-5 | . | TRBV5-5 | TGTGCCAGCAGGCCAGGAGGGGGCGCGGAGACCCAGTACTTC | CASRPGGGAETQYF
TRBD2 | TRBJ2-7 | . | TRBV5-6 | TGTGCCAGCAGGTCGGGACTAGCGGGAGGGTACGAGCAGTACTTC | CASRSGLAGGYEQYF
. | TRBJ2-3 | . | TRBV15 | TGTGCCACCAGCAGGAGCCCCGGGAGCAATTCAGATACGCAGTATTTT | CATSRSPGSNSDTQYF
. | TRBJ1-1 | . | TRBV5-5 | TGTGCCAGCAGACTGGACATTCTGAACACTGAAGCTTTCTTT | CASRLDILNTEAFF
. | TRBJ1-5 | . | TRBV27 | TGTGCCAGCAGTTTACAGGGAAGACAGCCCCAGCATTTT | CASSLQGRQPQHF
. | TRBJ1-5 | . | TRBV12-2 | TGTGCAAGTCGCTTAGTCTTCGTGCGGCGCAATCAGCCCCAGCATTTT | CASRLVFVRRNQPQHF
TRBD2 | TRBJ2-5 | few | TRBV19 | TGTGCCAGTAGTATGGGTCTAGCGGACCAAGAGACCCAGTACTTC | CASSMGLADQETQYF
TRBD1 | TRBJ2-3 | . | TRBV9 | TGTGCCAGCAGCGTAGGGGCGGACAGGGGGTTTGGAGATACGCAGTATTTT | CASSVGADRGFGDTQYF
. | TRBJ1-1 | . | TRBV2 | TGTGCCAGCAGTGAGTACGGGCGGGAGACTGAAGCTTTCTTT | CASSEYGRETEAFF
. | TRBJ2-1 | . | TRBV6-5 | TGTGCCAGCAGTTACGCACGACTGGAGAATGAGCAGTTCTTC | CASSYARLENEQFF
TRBD2 | TRBJ2-3 | . | TRBV6-5 | TGTGCCAGCAGTCCACTAGCGGGATACACAGATACGCAGTATTTT | CASSPLAGYTDTQYF
TRBD1 | TRBJ1-5 | . | TRBV19 | TGTGCCAGTGGACTGGACAGGGACAATCAGCCCCAGCATTTT | CASGLDRDNQPQHF
. | TRBJ1-5 | . | TRBV7-9 | TGTGCCAGCAGCTTAGAAGGAGCTCAGCCCCAGCATTTT | CASSLEGAQPQHF
TRBD1 | TRBJ2-7 | few | TRBV3-1/TRBV3-2 | TGTGCCAGCAGCACAGGGGCAGGCTACGAGCAGTACTTC | CASSTGAGYEQYF
TRBD2 | TRBJ2-7 | . | TRBV6-2/TRBV6-3 | TGTGCCAGCAGTTATGGACTAGCGGGAGTAGGCGAGCAGTACTTC | CASSYGLAGVGEQYF
. | TRBJ2-3 | . | TRBV11-2 | TGTGCCAGCAGAATGGGGGGTCCAGACACAGATACGCAGTATTTT | CASRMGGPDTDTQYF
. | TRBJ1-1 | . | TRBV7-9 | TGTGCCAGCAGCTTTTCATCGGGGGCTGAAGCTTTCTTT | CASSFSSGAEAFF
TRBD2 | TRBJ2-7 | . | TRBV2 | TGTGCCAGCGGCGATAGCGGGATTCCGTACGAGCAGTACTTC | CASGDSGIPYEQYF
. | TRBJ2-7 | . | TRBV18 | TGTGCCAGCTCACTTCGACGGGACTACGAGCAGTACTTC | CASSLRRDYEQYF
. | TRBJ1-3 | . | TRBV29-1 | TGCAGCGTTTCTGACAGCTCTGGAAACACCATATATTTT | CSVSDSSGNTIYF
. | TRBJ2-2 | . | TRBV5-4 | TGTGCCAGCAGCCCGAGGTGGGGAGACACCGGGGAGCTGTTTTTT | CASSPRWGDTGELFF
. | TRBJ1-4 | . | TRBV27 | TGTGCCAGCAGTTTTGGGGGGGGTTACCGAGCAACTAATGAAAAACTGTTTTTT | CASSFGGGYRATNEKLFF
TRBD1 | TRBJ2-7 | . | TRBV5-4 | TGTGCCAGCAGCTGGGACAGCTCCTTGACCGAGCAGTACTTC | CASSWDSSLTEQYF
. | TRBJ2-5 | . | TRBV11-2 | TGTGCCAGCAGCCCCCGCACACCGTACCAAGAGACCCAGTACTTC | CASSPRTPYQETQYF
. | TRBJ2-1 | . | TRBV10-3 | TGTGCCATCAGTGAGTCGAACCTACAGGGAAACGAGCAGTTCTTC | CAISESNLQGNEQFF
TRBD1 | TRBJ2-7 | . | TRBV5-6 | TGTGCCAGCAGCGGCTCCGGGACAGGGCGTTACGAGCAGTACTTC | CASSGSGTGRYEQYF
. | TRBJ1-1 | . | TRBV5-1 | TGCGCCAGCAGCTTGACAGGGACGAACACTGAAGCTTTCTTT | CASSLTGTNTEAFF
TRBD1 | TRBJ1-2 | . | TRBV5-1 | TGCGCCAGCAGCACCGACAGGGCCTCTAACTATGGCTACACCTTC | CASSTDRASNYGYTF
TRBD2 | TRBJ2-5 | . | TRBV11-2 | TGTGCCAGCAGCTTAGGGGGACTAGCCCGAGAGACCCAGTACTTC | CASSLGGLARETQYF